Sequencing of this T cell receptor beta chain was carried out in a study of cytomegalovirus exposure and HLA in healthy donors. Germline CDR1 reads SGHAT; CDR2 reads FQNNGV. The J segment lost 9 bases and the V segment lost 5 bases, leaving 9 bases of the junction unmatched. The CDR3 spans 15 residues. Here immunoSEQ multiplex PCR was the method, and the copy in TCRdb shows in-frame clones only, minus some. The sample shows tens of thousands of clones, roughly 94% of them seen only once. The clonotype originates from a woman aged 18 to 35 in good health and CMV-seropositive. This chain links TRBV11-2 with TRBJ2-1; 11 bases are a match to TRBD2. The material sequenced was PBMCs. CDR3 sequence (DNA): TGTGCCAGCAGCGTAATAGCGGGGGGGCCAGGTGAGCAGTTCTTC. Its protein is CASSVIAGGPGEQFF.